These T cell receptor beta chains were read from a single sample in a study of cytomegalovirus exposure and HLA in healthy donors. Produced via immunoSEQ multiplex PCR; TCRdb's table is partial and in-frame only. The sample records 150,000 or so clones, about 80% being singletons. Sample: PBMCs. The receptors shown here come from a man younger than 45 in good health and CMV-seropositive. CDR3s include the opening cysteine and the closing phenylalanine or tryptophan. The D gene is left open where the match is weak. Expanded clones get a size class; other rows say once, few or many, or leave the size out.

abundance | d_gene | len | j_gene | v_gene | CDR3aa | CDR3nt
. | . | 16 | TRBJ2-1 | TRBV5-1 | CASSLDYGSSYNEQFF | TGCGCCAGCAGCTTGGACTACGGGAGCTCCTACAATGAGCAGTTCTTC
. | TRBD1 | 14 | TRBJ1-2 | TRBV5-6 | CASSWGQPNYGYTF | TGTGCCAGCAGCTGGGGACAGCCTAACTATGGCTACACCTTC
. | TRBD1 | 15 | TRBJ2-1 | TRBV18 | CASSQGQGIWDEQFF | TGTGCCAGCTCACAGGGACAGGGGATCTGGGATGAGCAGTTCTTC
few | . | 13 | TRBJ1-1 | TRBV7-9 | CSSSFESNTEAFF | TGTTCCAGCAGCTTCGAGTCGAACACTGAAGCTTTCTTT
. | . | 14 | TRBJ1-2 | TRBV28 | CASSLAQGNYGYTF | TGTGCCAGCAGTTTAGCTCAGGGGAATTATGGCTACACCTTC
. | . | 15 | TRBJ1-5 | TRBV19 | CASTSAGGRNQPQHF | .
. | TRBD1 | 17 | TRBJ1-1 | TRBV7-7 | CASITARRQGGNTEAFF | TGTGCTAGCATCACAGCCCGGCGCCAGGGGGGGAACACTGAAGCTTTCTTT
once | TRBD2 | 18 | TRBJ2-1 | TRBV7-9 | CASSLGTSGSPSYNEQFF | TGTGCCAGCAGCTTAGGGACTAGCGGTAGCCCTTCCTACAATGAGCAGTTCTTC
. | TRBD1 | 16 | TRBJ1-6 | TRBV4-2 | CASTEDRGFNNSPLHF | TGTGCCAGCACTGAGGACAGGGGGTTTAATAATTCACCCCTCCACTTT
. | TRBD1 | 15 | TRBJ1-2 | TRBV29-1 | CSVEEGEGQGDGYTF | TGCAGCGTTGAAGAGGGCGAGGGACAGGGGGATGGCTACACCTTC
. | TRBD2 | 20 | TRBJ2-7 | TRBV11-2 | CASSLDGGTYVSGTQGEQYF | TGTGCCAGCAGCTTAGATGGGGGGACGTATGTTAGCGGGACCCAAGGCGAGCAGTACTTC
once | TRBD1 | 15 | TRBJ1-2 | TRBV2 | CASSAKGQGVNGYTF | TGTGCCAGCAGTGCTAAAGGGCAGGGGGTTAATGGCTACACCTTC
. | . | 14 | TRBJ2-7 | TRBV9 | CASSVVASSYEQYF | TGTGCCAGCAGCGTAGTGGCTAGCTCCTACGAGCAGTACTTC
. | . | 13 | TRBJ2-2 | TRBV2 | CASRRVITGELFF | TGTGCCAGCCGCCGGGTCATCACCGGGGAGCTGTTTTTT
. | . | 15 | TRBJ1-3 | TRBV7-6 | CASSFSPSGGNTIYF | TGTGCCAGCAGCTTTTCCCCGAGCGGGGGAAACACCATATATTTT
once | TRBD2 | 15 | TRBJ2-1 | TRBV2 | CASSGPGGPLNEQFF | TGTGCCAGCAGTGGCCCGGGAGGGCCTCTAAATGAGCAGTTCTTC
. | . | 18 | TRBJ1-5 | TRBV19 | CASSPNLGRAGDGQPQHF | TGTGCCAGTAGTCCAAACCTGGGGCGGGCAGGGGATGGACAGCCCCAGCATTTT
. | TRBD1 | 14 | TRBJ1-4 | TRBV25-1 | CASSDKGAEEKLFF | TGTGCCAGCAGTGATAAGGGGGCCGAGGAAAAACTGTTTTTT
. | TRBD1 | 17 | TRBJ2-7 | TRBV7-9 | CASSSDREPRIWYEQYF | TGTGCCAGCAGCTCCGACAGGGAGCCTAGAATTTGGTACGAGCAGTACTTC
. | . | 13 | TRBJ2-5 | TRBV5-1 | CASSPGVVEAQYF | TGCGCCAGCAGCCCAGGAGTAGTGGAGGCCCAGTACTTC
. | TRBD2 | 14 | TRBJ2-3 | TRBV5-6 | CASSSSGRLDTQYF | TGTGCCAGCAGTTCTAGCGGGAGACTAGATACGCAGTATTTT
. | . | 13 | TRBJ2-7 | TRBV9 | CATPKGRVHEQYF | TGTGCCACCCCGAAGGGCAGGGTCCACGAGCAGTACTTC
. | . | 15 | TRBJ1-3 | TRBV4-1 | CASSTFRASGNTIYF | TGCGCCAGCAGCACCTTCAGGGCGTCTGGAAACACCATATATTTT
. | TRBD1 | 17 | TRBJ2-1 | TRBV5-5 | CASSLMAGGSTYNEQFF | TGTGCCAGCAGCTTGATGGCAGGGGGTAGTACCTACAATGAGCAGTTCTTC
. | TRBD2 | 14 | TRBJ2-2 | TRBV7-9 | CASISGPRGGELFF | TGTGCCAGTATTAGCGGGCCGAGAGGCGGGGAGCTGTTTTTT